This T cell receptor (beta chain) is from a study of blood T cell repertoires in COVID-19. Study-wide context: Samples taken during acute and convalescent COVID-19 were collected in the United States, Italy and Spain.

Germline assignment: CDR1 KGHDR and CDR2 SFDVKD. CDR3 size: 17 residues. As concerns this clone: At one boundary the junction diverges from the germline segment, which might be a read error.

Original data processing: For nucleated cells, counts were estimated from reference gene primer amplification. Here immunoSEQ multiplex PCR was the method, and the copy in TCRdb shows in-frame clones only, minus some. The V and J calls and the clone size are those of that table, but D and trimming were determined from the DNA. The table includes about 90,000 clones, approximately 80% detected once. V gene TRBV24-1 combines with J gene TRBJ2-3, with 10 positions matching TRBD2. The sequenced sample was peripheral blood. The clonotype was recovered from a man between 70 and 80 years old with acute or convalescent COVID-19. In DNA form, the CDR3 reads TGTGCTACCAGTGAGCGGGGGGGACATCATAGCACAGATACGCAGTATTTT. This gives the protein CATSERGGHHSTDTQYF.